Described below is a single TCR beta chain sequence and its context. The antigen remains undetermined. CD8+ and CD4+ T cells from blood underwent TCR beta sequencing. Negative isolation was applied to CD8+ and CD4+ T cells, and FACS enrichment was applied to TEMRA cells. The data originate from a study of CD8 T cells in Susac syndrome. The CDR3 loop spans 18 amino acids. The V end lost 3 bases, the J end lost 2 bases, and 19 bases lay between the germline ends. Notes on the study in general: The study admitted that it had a relatively small number of individuals in its TCR sequencing and HLA analysis.

cDNA came from roughly 0.47 to 1 ug RNA primed by random hexamers. Each CDR3 protein gets one entry after TCRdb re-called the immunoSEQ multiplex PCR reads with MiXCR. The data show 110,000 or so distinct CDR3 sequences, around nine tenths seen once. The sequencing sample was made of CD4+ T cells from PBMCs. The source of this sequence is a human donor in good health. The chain employs TRBV23-1 and TRBJ1-4, with a weak D call TRBD1 (6 bases). TRBV23-1 is an ORF for which the function is uncertain. CDR3 region: CASSQTRGARATNEKLFF. CDR3 DNA sequence: TGCGCCAGCAGTCAGACAAGGGGGGCGAGGGCCACTAATGAAAAACTGTTTTTT.